This T cell receptor (beta chain) derives from a study of CD8+ T cells in alopecia areata. Once RNA had been extracted, it was reverse transcribed into cDNA to act as the sequencing template. Sequencing used immunoSEQ multiplex PCR; TCRdb keeps in-frame clones, though not all of them. This sample carries some 110,000 clones, about three fifths of them seen once, and the ten largest clones take around 30%. The germline CDR1 and CDR2 sequences are SNHLY and FYNNEI. This CDR3 comprises 15 residues. The V segment lost 4 bases and the J segment 5 bases; nucleotides outside the gene matches: 9. Sample treatment: oral pan-JAK inhibitor, 5-10 mg twice daily.

The rearrangement links TRBV2 to TRBJ2-5; 8 bases align to TRBD2. Sequenced here: CD8+ T cells sorted from blood, sampled at week 4, from a patient treated with tofacitinib. This sequence was found in a human donor with alopecia areata. The CDR3 loop is CASSGSASGWETQYF. The CDR3 bases are TGTGCCAGCAGTGGTTCGGCTAGCGGGTGGGAGACCCAGTACTTC. Full variable domain (outside the CDR3, taken from reference TRBV2 and TRBJ2-5): EPEVTQTPSHQVTQMGQEVILRCVPISNHLYFYWYRQILGQKVEFLVSFYNNEISEKSEIFDDQFSVERPDGSNFTLKIRSTKLEDSAMYFCASSGSASGWETQYFGPGTRLLVL.